This T cell receptor beta chain was sequenced in a study of Graves' ophthalmopathy and Graves' hyperthyroidism. General study results and limits: Blood also carried most expanded thyroid clonotypes exceeding 0.001 frequency.

Eligible hyperthyroidism cases comprised new diagnoses of under 2 months' duration in individuals aged 18 to 65. The CDR3 loop spans 14 amino acids. The germline V gene has CDR1 MGHDK and CDR2 SYGVNS. Trimming removed 1 base at V and 7 bases at J, with 10 bases between. This clonotype was seen at least ten times. Its antigen is still unknown. Transcripts of RNA were the source for amplifying TCR beta CDR3 regions. HTBI primers were employed in first-round RT-PCR, then a second-round multiplex PCR followed. Via MiXCR, TCRdb re-called the multiplex PCR reads, giving one row per CDR3 protein. The sample has roughly 600,000 distinct CDR3 sequences; 35% to 45% are singletons.

The receptor was isolated from an adult man with Graves' hyperthyroidism. Sequenced sample: peripheral blood or thyroid tissue (not recorded which). This chain connects TRBV25-1 to TRBJ1-4; D gene unclear. For the CDR3, the DNA is TGTGCCAGCAGTGAATCCCCAATGGGTGAAAAACTGTTTTTT. Translation gives CASSESPMGEKLFF. Full variable domain (missing parts from reference TRBV25-1 and TRBJ1-4): EADIYQTPRYLVIGTGKKITLECSQTMGHDKMYWYQQDPGMELHLIHYSYGVNSTEKGDLSSESTVSRIRTEHFPLTLESARPSHTSQYLCASSESPMGEKLFFGSGTQLSVL.